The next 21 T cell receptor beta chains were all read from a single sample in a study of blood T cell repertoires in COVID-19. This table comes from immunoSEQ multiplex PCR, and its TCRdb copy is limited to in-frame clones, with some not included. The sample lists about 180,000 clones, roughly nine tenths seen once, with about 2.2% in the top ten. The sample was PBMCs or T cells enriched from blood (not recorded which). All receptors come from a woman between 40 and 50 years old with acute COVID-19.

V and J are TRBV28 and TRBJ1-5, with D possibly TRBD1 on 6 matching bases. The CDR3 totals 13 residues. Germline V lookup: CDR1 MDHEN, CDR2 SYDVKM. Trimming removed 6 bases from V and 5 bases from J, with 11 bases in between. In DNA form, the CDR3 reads TGTGCCAGCAGATCAGGGGTTTATCAGCCCCAGCATTTT. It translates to CASRSGVYQPQHF.

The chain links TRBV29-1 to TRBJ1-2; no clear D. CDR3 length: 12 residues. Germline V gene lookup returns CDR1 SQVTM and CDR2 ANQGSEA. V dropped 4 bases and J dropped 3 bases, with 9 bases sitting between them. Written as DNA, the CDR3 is TGCAGCGTTGGCTCGGGATACTATGGCTACACCTTC. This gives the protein CSVGSGYYGYTF.

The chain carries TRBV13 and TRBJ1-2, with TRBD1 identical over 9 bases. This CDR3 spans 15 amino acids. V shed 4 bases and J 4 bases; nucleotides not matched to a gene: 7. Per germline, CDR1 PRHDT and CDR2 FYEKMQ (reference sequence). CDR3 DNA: TGTGCCAGCAGCTACAGACGGGGACAGGGCTATGGCTACACCTTC. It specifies CASSYRRGQGYGYTF.

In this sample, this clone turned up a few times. The CDR3 DNA reads as TGTGCCTTACAGGCTTACTTCACTGAAGCTTTCTTT. Its translation: CALQAYFTEAFF. This sequence joins TRBV6-5 and TRBJ1-1, with D perhaps TRBD1 (5 bases). Germline V gives CDR1 MNHEY, CDR2 SVGAGI. V was cut by 11 bases and J by 4 bases, with 14 bases left in between. The CDR3 runs to 12 residues.

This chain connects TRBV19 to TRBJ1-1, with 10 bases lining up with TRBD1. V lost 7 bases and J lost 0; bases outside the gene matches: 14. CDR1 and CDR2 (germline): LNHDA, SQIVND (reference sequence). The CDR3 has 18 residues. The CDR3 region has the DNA TGTGCCAGTAAGAGTATAGTGGGGACAGGGGCCATGAACACTGAAGCTTTCTTT. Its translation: CASKSIVGTGAMNTEAFF.

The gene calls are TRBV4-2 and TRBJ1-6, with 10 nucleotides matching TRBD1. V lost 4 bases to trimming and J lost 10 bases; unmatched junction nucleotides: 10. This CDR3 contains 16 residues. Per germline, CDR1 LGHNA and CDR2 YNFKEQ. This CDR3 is CASSPGTGDFSSPLHF. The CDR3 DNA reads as TGTGCCAGCAGCCCCGGGACAGGGGACTTTTCGTCACCCCTCCACTTT.

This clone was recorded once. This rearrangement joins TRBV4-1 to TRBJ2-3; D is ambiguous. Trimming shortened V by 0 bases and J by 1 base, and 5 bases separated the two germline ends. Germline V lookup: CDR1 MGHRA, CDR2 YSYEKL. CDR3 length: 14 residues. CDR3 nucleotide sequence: TGCGCCAGCAGCCAAGATCCGGGCACAGATACGCAGTATTTT. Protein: CASSQDPGTDTQYF.

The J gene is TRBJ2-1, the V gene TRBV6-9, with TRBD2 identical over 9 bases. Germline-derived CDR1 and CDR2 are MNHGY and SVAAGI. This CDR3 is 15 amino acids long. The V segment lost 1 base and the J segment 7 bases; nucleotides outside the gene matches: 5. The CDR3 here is CASSYYLAGMNEQFF. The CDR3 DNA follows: TGTGCCAGCAGTTATTACCTAGCGGGAATGAATGAGCAGTTCTTC.

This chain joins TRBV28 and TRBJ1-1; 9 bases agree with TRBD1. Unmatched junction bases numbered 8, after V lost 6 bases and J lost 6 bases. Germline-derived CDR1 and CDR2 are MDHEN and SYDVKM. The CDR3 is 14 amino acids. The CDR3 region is CASSAPGDRAEAFF. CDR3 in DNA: TGTGCCAGCAGCGCACCGGGGGACAGGGCTGAAGCTTTCTTT.

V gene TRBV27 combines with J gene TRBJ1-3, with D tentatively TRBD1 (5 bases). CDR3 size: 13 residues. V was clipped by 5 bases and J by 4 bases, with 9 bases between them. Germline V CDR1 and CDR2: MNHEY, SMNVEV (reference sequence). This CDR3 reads CASSPGSGNTIYF. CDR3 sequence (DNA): TGTGCCAGCAGTCCAGGGTCCGGAAACACCATATATTTT.

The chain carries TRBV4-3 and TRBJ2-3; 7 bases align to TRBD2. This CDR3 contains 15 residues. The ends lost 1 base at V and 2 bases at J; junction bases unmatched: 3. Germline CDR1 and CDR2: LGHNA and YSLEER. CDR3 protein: CASSQGLAATDTQYF. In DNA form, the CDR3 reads TGCGCCAGCAGCCAAGGTCTAGCGGCCACAGATACGCAGTATTTT.

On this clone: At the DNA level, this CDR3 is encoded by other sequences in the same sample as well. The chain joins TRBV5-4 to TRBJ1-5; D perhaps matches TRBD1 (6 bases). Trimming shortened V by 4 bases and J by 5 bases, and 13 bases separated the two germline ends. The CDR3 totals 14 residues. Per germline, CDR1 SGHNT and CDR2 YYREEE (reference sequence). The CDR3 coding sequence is TGTGCCAGCAGCATACAGGGACGGGATCAGCCCCAGCATTTT. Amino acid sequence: CASSIQGRDQPQHF.

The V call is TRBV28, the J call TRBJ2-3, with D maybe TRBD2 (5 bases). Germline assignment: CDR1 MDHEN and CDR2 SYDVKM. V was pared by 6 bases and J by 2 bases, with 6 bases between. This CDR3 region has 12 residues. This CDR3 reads CASSGDTDTQYF. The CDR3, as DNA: TGTGCCAGCAGCGGGGACACAGATACGCAGTATTTT.

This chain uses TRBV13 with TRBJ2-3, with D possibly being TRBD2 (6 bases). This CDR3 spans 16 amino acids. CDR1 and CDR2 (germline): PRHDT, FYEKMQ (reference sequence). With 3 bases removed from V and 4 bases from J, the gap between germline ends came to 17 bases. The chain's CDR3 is CASSFRDSARADTQYF. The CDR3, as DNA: TGTGCCAGCAGCTTCCGGGACTCCGCTAGGGCAGATACGCAGTATTTT. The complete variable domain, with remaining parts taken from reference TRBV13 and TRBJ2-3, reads AAGVIQSPRHLIKEKRETATLKCYPIPRHDTVYWYQQGPGQDPQFLISFYEKMQSDKGSIPDRFSAQQFSDYHSELNMSSLELGDSALYFCASSFRDSARADTQYFGPGTRLTVL.

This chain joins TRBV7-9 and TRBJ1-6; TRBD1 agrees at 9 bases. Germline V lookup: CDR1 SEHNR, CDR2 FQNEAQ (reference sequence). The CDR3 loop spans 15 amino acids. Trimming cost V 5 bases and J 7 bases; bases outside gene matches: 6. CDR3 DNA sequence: TGTGCCAGCAGCGCACAGGGGGCGGTCAATTCACCCCTCCACTTT. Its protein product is CASSAQGAVNSPLHF.

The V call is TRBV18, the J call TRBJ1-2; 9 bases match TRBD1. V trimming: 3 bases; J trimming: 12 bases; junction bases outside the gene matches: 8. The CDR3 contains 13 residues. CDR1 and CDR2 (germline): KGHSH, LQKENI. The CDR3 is CASSPGQGGGDTF. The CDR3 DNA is TGTGCCAGCTCACCGGGACAGGGAGGAGGGGACACCTTC.

The CDR3 nucleotides read TGTGCCAGCAGCCAAGATCCGGGACTAGCGGTCTACAATGAGCAGTTCTTC. Translated, it gives CASSQDPGLAVYNEQFF. This chain connects TRBV4-2 to TRBJ2-1; 11 positions match TRBD2. J was trimmed by 3 bases and V by 0 bases; bases with no gene match: 4. The CDR3 is made up of 17 amino acids. Looked up from germline, CDR1 is LGHNA and CDR2 is YNFKEQ.

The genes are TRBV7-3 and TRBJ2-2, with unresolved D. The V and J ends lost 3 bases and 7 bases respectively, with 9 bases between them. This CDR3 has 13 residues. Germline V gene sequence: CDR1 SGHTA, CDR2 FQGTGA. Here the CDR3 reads CASSLAVGGELFF. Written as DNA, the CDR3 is TGTGCCAGCAGCTTGGCGGTGGGCGGGGAGCTGTTTTTT. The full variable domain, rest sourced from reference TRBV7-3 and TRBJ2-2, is GAGVSQTPSNKVTEKGKYVELRCDPISGHTALYWYRQSLGQGPEFLIYFQGTGAADDSGLPNDRFFAVRPEGSVSTLKIQRTERGDSAVYLCASSLAVGGELFFGEGSRLTVL.

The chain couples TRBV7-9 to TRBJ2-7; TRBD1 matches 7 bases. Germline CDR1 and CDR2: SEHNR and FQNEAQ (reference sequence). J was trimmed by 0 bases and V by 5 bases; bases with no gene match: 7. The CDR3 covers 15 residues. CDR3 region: CASSPGTANSYEQYF. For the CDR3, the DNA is TGTGCCAGCAGCCCCGGGACAGCGAACTCCTACGAGCAGTACTTC.

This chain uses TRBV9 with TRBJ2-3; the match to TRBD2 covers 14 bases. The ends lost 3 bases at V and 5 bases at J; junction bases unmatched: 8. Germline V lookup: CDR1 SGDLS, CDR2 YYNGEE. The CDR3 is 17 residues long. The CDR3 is CASSARLAGGPRDTQYF. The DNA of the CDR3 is TGTGCCAGCAGCGCAAGACTAGCGGGAGGGCCGAGAGATACGCAGTATTTT.

CDR3 DNA: TGTGCCAGCAGCTTGGTGGGGGGCAGGGGGCCCACTGAAGCTTTCTTT. Amino acids: CASSLVGGRGPTEAFF. The V gene is TRBV5-8, the J gene TRBJ1-1; 8 bases align to TRBD1. Germline V gene sequence: CDR1 SGHTS, CDR2 YDEGEE. CDR3 size: 16 residues. The J segment lost 4 bases and the V segment lost 0 bases, leaving 8 bases of the junction unmatched.